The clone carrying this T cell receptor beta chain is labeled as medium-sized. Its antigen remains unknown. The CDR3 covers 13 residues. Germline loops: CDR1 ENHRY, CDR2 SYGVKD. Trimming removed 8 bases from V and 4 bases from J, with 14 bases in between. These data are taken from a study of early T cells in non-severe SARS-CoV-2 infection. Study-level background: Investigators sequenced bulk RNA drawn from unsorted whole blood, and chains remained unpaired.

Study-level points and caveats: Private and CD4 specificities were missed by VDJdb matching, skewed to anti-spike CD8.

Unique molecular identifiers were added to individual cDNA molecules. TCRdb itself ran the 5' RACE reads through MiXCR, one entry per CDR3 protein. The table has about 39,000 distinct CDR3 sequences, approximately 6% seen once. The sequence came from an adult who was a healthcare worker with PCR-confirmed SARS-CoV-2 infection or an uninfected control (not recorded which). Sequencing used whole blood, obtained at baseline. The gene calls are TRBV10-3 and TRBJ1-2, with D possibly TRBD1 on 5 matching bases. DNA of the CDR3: TGTGCCATCTGGGGGGGGAGACCCTATGGCTACACCTTC. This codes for CAIWGGRPYGYTF.